This T cell receptor (beta chain) was observed in a study of blood T cell repertoires in COVID-19 (TCRdb year 2020). Regarding the complete study: Samples covering the acute and convalescent phases of COVID-19 were provided by collaborators in the United States, Italy and Spain. The prospective study material was composed of cDNA or gDNA derived from T cells, B-cell-depleted T cells, or PBMCs. Subjects who had been exposed to COVID-19, were actively infected with it, or had recovered from it provided the deeply sampled blood TCRbeta repertoires that made up the dataset. A de-identified subject ID, COVID-19 status, age in years and sex were almost always included in the sample metadata. Samples were obtained from the ongoing ImmuneRACE study (first 160 participants) and from over 1,000 subjects provided by 6 global collaborators. The repertoires were released in a freely available public database intended as a resource for research on the immune response to SARS-CoV-2. Where HLA class I and class II types were available, the types were taken from metadata supplied by the sample provider, not from assay-based typing.

Points the paper makes about the study in general: Clinical and demographic metadata were provided uncurated, with the amount varying by source and participant.

TCRbeta CDR3 regions were amplified from genomic DNA by means of the immunoSEQ Assay, a bias-controlled multiplex PCR. The original pipeline was this. The number of nucleated cells in each sample was estimated by amplification of reference gene primers within the assay. To quantify the absolute abundance of each unique TCRbeta CDR3 rearrangement, sequence reads were collapsed and filtered. For each sample, productive Simpson clonality was calculated as the square root of Simpson's diversity index over productive rearrangements. Imported from immuneACCESS, the table was reduced by TCRdb to in-frame sequences with V and J called. These copies leave out some clones; in studies compared against another copy, an unresolved V gene accounts for under half, and the cause of the remainder is not known. D and trimming come from the DNA, and the V and J calls and clone size come from that table. Present in this sample are about 300,000 clones, 89% of which were seen just once. The top ten clonotypes cover under 8% of the sample.

Compared with germline, V lacks 6 bases and J lacks 6 bases; bases without a gene match: 3. For CDR1 and CDR2, the germline V gene lists ENHRY and SYGVKD. From its cysteine to its phenylalanine, the CDR3 spans 12 amino acids. Of the read, only the CDR3 DNA is kept; its 36 bases are in frame from base 1. Samples from volunteer blood donors who had recovered from COVID-19 were contributed by a second Seattle source. Collaborating institutions collected whole blood in K2EDTA tubes following their own protocols. For TCRbeta analysis, collaborator samples were shipped as frozen whole blood, as isolated PBMCs, or as DNA extracted from either sample type. Worth noting for this clone: Its antigen is currently not known. Base qualities were left out, and no much larger clone turns up one base away.

The TCR originated in a man aged 18 to 29 who had recovered from COVID-19. The V and J segments used are TRBV10-3 and TRBJ2-3; 7 central bases correspond to TRBD1. Input material: peripheral blood. The CDR3: CAISPDRDTQYF. The nucleotide sequence is TGTGCCATCAGCCCGGACAGGGATACGCAGTATTTT.